This TCR beta chain derives from a study of T-cell reconstitution after alpha-beta-depleted transplantation in children. The authors prepared the TCRbeta library with unique molecular identifiers. MiXCR was run by TCRdb on the PCR reads, yielding one entry per CDR3 protein. This sample has hundreds of thousands of distinct CDR3 sequences, with about 15% found just once. Germline V gene sequence: CDR1 SQVTM, CDR2 ANQGSEA. V shed 0 bases and J shed 7 bases, with 19 bases lying between them. The length of the CDR3 is 16 residues. The rearrangement joins TRBV29-1 to TRBJ2-4, with D tentatively TRBD1 (7 bases). The clonotype originates from a human donor who donated a stem cell graft to a child with acute myeloid leukemia. This specimen consisted of PBMCs from the stem cell graft donor, obtained from the stem cell graft. CDR3 nucleotide sequence: TGCAGCGTTGAAGAGAGGTTAGGGGGCGCGGGGAACATTCAGTACTTC. Amino acid sequence: CSVEERLGGAGNIQYF.